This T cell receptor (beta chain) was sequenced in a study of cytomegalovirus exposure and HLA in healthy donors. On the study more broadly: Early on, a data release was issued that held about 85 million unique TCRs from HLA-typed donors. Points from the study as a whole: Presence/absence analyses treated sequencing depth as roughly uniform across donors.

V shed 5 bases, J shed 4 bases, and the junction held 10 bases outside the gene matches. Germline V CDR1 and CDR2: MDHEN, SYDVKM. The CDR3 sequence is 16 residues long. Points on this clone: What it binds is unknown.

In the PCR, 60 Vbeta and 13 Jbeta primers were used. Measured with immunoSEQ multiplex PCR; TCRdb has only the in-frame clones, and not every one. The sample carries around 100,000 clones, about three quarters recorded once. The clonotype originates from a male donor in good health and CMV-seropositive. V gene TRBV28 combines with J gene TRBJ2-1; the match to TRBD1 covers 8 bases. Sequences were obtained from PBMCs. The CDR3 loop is CASSIYQGAIYNEQFF. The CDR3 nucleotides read TGTGCCAGCAGTATTTATCAGGGGGCAATTTACAATGAGCAGTTCTTC.